This T cell receptor (beta chain) was documented in a study of OX40 agonist ivuxolimab in advanced cancers. Regarding the research as a whole: Ivuxolimab was an agonistic, fully human IgG2 monoclonal antibody directed against OX40 (CD134), a costimulatory receptor. Intravenous ivuxolimab was administered to patients every 2 weeks at six dose levels: 0.01, 0.1, 0.3, 1.5, 3 and 10 mg/kg. Among the roughly 52 dose-escalation patients, about 19 had hepatocellular carcinoma, some 15 melanoma, 9 renal cell carcinoma and 9 head and neck cancer. A male proportion of almost 85% and a mean age of approximately 60 years, ranging from 23 to 79, were recorded for the dose-escalation cohort. Patients were allowed to have had prior anti-PD-1, anti-PD-L1 or anti-CTLA-4 therapy, and 30% to 40% of the dose-escalation patients had been treated with checkpoint inhibitors. Partial responses occurred in three dose-escalation patients: two with cutaneous melanoma and one with hepatocellular carcinoma. Peripheral TCRbeta sequencing was intended to test whether TCR sequence diversity was altered and clonal T-cell expansion was caused by ivuxolimab. The monotherapy dose-escalation portion (N of about 50 patients) of the phase I ivuxolimab trial is reported in the paper.

The full study reports these points: Clonal expansion of both CD4+ and CD8+ blood T cells was observed from baseline to week 6 at doses 0.1 to 3.0 mg/kg. After ivuxolimab, more expanded clones were found on average in CD8+ T cells than in CD4+ T cells. Low levels of normalized T-cell clonal expansion were also seen in some nonresponding patients. The antigen specificity of the clonally expanded peripheral T cells was not determined. In the 0.1-3.0 mg/kg groups, partial responders were among the patients with the lowest normalized peripheral clonal expansion, particularly in CD8+ T cells.

Patients with a history of autoimmune disease or receiving systemic immunosuppression were excluded from the trial. In every dose cohort, peripheral blood was drawn for TCR sequencing at baseline, cycle 4 day 1, and cycle 7 day 1. Samples were obtained from an open-label, multicenter, first-in-human phase I dose-escalation trial of ivuxolimab. Adults with locally advanced or metastatic head and neck squamous cell, hepatocellular, melanoma or renal cell carcinoma were enrolled in the trial. Before TCR sequencing, CD4+ and CD8+ T cells were separately sorted from peripheral blood. Concerning this clone: This receptor's antigen is unknown. No base quality information exists; no much larger clone differs at one position.

Genomic DNA was isolated from the sorted cells so that the TCRbeta CDR3 region could be sequenced. The immunoSEQ Assay was used for sequencing of TCRbeta CDR3 regions. TCRdb took this table from immuneACCESS and kept in-frame rearrangements with V and J called. Such tables lack part of the clones; where checked against another copy, unresolved V genes explain under half of the gap, and the rest is unexplained. Within this sample are around 58,000 clones, with approximately 87% of them counted one time only. The top ten hold roughly 5% of the sample. The source was CD4+ or CD8+ T cells sorted from blood, collected in a trial of the OX40 agonist ivuxolimab. The clonotype originates from an adult with an advanced solid tumor such as melanoma, head and neck, liver or kidney cancer.

The DNA is TGTGCCAGCAGTATAGCGGTCCAAGAGACCCAGTACTTC. Translated, it reads CASSIAVQETQYF. The chain is made from TRBV9 and TRBJ2-5, with TRBD2 as a weak D call on 6 bases. V was cut back by 5 bases and J by 1 base, leaving a gap of 9 bases between them. The CDR3 contains 13 residues, cysteine and phenylalanine counted. CDR3 DNA only is kept here, 39 bases in frame from base 1. According to the germline V gene, CDR1 reads SGDLS and CDR2 reads YYNGEE.